The 15 T cell receptor beta chains presented below share a single source sample, sequenced in a study of monozygotic twins with inflammatory bowel disease. TCRdb re-called the 5' RACE reads; every CDR3 protein appears as one record, without DNA. The listing records about 380,000 distinct CDR3 sequences. Sequencing was done on a sample of blood. The receptors derive from a human donor with ulcerative colitis or Crohn's disease, or a healthy co-twin of an affected twin (not recorded which).

V gene TRBV9 combines with J gene TRBJ2-7; TCRdb gives TRBD2 as the D gene, but with no DNA this cannot be confirmed. The V gene's germline CDR1 is SGDLS and CDR2 YYNGEE. The CDR3 contains 17 residues. CDR3 loop: CASSARASGGTIYEQYF.

The V call is TRBV4-3, the J call TRBJ2-7. Germline V CDR1 and CDR2: LGHNA, YSLEER. This CDR3 is 15 amino acids long. The CDR3 reads CASSQDVGIAYEQYF.

This chain joins TRBV7-9 and TRBJ1-2; no DNA is available, so the TRBD1 call from TCRdb remains unchecked. This CDR3 spans 16 amino acids. Germline CDR1 is SEHNR and CDR2 is FQNEAQ (reference sequence). CDR3 sequence: CASSLGSGAPNYGYTF.

The chain joins TRBV19 to TRBJ1-6; as DNA is missing, the TRBD1 call by TCRdb cannot be tested. The CDR3 is 16 amino acids. Germline values: CDR1 LNHDA, CDR2 SQIVND (reference sequence). The chain's CDR3 is CASSLYTGAYNSPLHF.

The CDR3 sequence is CASSYSPGEEKLFF. The rearrangement links TRBV6-5 to TRBJ1-4; as DNA is missing, the TRBD1 call by TCRdb cannot be tested. This CDR3 has 14 residues. The germline V gene has CDR1 MNHEY and CDR2 SVGAGI.

CDR3 loop: CASSLAPSHNEQFF. The rearrangement uses TRBV7-9 and TRBJ2-1. The CDR3 contains 14 residues. From germline, CDR1 is SEHNR and CDR2 FQNEAQ (reference sequence). The full variable domain, rest sourced from reference TRBV7-9 and TRBJ2-1, is DTGVSQNPRHKITKRGQNVTFRCDPISEHNRLYWYRQTLGQGPEFLTYFQNEAQLEKSRLLSDRFSAERPKGSFSTLEIQRTEQGDSAMYLCASSLAPSHNEQFFGPGTRLTVL.

The V call is TRBV18, the J call TRBJ2-7; lacking DNA, the TRBD2 call made by TCRdb goes unchecked. This CDR3 comprises 16 residues. Germline V gene data show CDR1 as KGHSH and CDR2 as LQKENI. CDR3 in amino acids: CASSPLSAGLGYEQYF.

This chain links TRBV20-1 with TRBJ2-7; the D gene TCRdb calls, TRBD2, cannot be checked with no DNA. This CDR3 has 12 amino acids. The V gene's germline CDR1 is DFQATT and CDR2 SNEGSKA (reference sequence). The CDR3: CSAIRGAYEQYF.

The chain carries TRBV7-9 and TRBJ2-2; TCRdb lists TRBD1, though no DNA is available to test this call. CDR1 and CDR2 (germline): SEHNR, FQNEAQ (reference sequence). This CDR3 region has 16 residues. CDR3 sequence: CASSLRGDTNTGELFF.

CDR3 residues: CASSLGEVSSYNEQFF. The chain uses TRBV4-1 and TRBJ2-1; as DNA is missing, the TRBD2 call by TCRdb cannot be tested. The CDR3 is made up of 16 amino acids. Per the germline V gene, CDR1 is MGHRA and CDR2 is YSYEKL.

This chain connects TRBV10-3 to TRBJ1-3. The germline V gene has CDR1 ENHRY and CDR2 SYGVKD. The CDR3 contains 14 residues. This CDR3 reads CAISDEGPGNTIYF.

The chain has TRBV19 and TRBJ1-1; the D call from TCRdb, TRBD1, cannot be confirmed without DNA. This CDR3 has 15 residues. From germline, CDR1 is LNHDA and CDR2 SQIVND (reference sequence). This chain's CDR3 is CASSIAPQGHTEAFF.

This chain uses TRBV6-2 or TRBV6-3 with TRBJ1-1; checking the TCRdb D call of TRBD1 is not possible without DNA. The CDR3 runs 16 residues. Germline CDR1 MNHEY, CDR2 SVGEGT. The CDR3 loop reads CASSYGLQGRNTEAFF.

The chain recombines TRBV5-4 with TRBJ1-5. This CDR3 region has 15 residues. The V gene's germline CDR1 is SGHNT and CDR2 YYREEE (reference sequence). The CDR3 spells CASSLAGAGNQPQHF.

The V gene is TRBV29-1, the J gene TRBJ2-1. Germline V lookup: CDR1 SQVTM, CDR2 ANQGSEA. The CDR3 contains 14 residues. CDR3 sequence reads: CSVDGGSSYNEQFF.